The 20 T cell receptor beta chains below were found in one sample sequenced in a study of radiation and T cells in renal cell carcinoma. Method: immunoSEQ multiplex PCR; TCRdb's copy keeps in-frame clones and lacks some. The data hold some 76,000 clones, with roughly 87% observed a single time. Time point given: blood 2 weeks post-SBRT. Specified treatment: 15 Gy SBRT to primary tumor, nephrectomy 4 weeks later. Sequencing was performed on blood, taken from a patient whose treatment included radiotherapy and nephrectomy. These TCRs come from a man between 60 and 70 years old with renal cell carcinoma.

The chain recombines TRBV5-5 with TRBJ2-7, with D perhaps being TRBD1 or TRBD2 (5 bases each). CDR3 length equals 16 residues. V dropped 2 bases and J dropped 4 bases, with 19 bases sitting between them. CDR1 SGHKS and CDR2 YYEKEE come from the germline V gene (reference sequence). CDR3 sequence: CASSFAVVGTLYEQYF. Here the CDR3 DNA reads TGTGCCAGCAGCTTTGCGGTGGTTGGGACCCTATACGAGCAGTACTTC.

The chain uses TRBV10-1 and TRBJ1-3; no definite D call. In germline, CDR1 is WNHNN, CDR2 SYGVQD (reference sequence). Trimming pared 3 bases from V and 0 bases from J, leaving 21 bases between. The CDR3 spans 19 residues. The CDR3 DNA is TGCGCCAGCAGTGATGGAGGGCTCCTTCAACCTTCCTCTGGAAACACCATATATTTT. Translated: CASSDGGLLQPSSGNTIYF.

The rearrangement links TRBV7-9 to TRBJ1-3; D uncertain. Germline CDR1 and CDR2: SEHNR and FQNEAQ (reference sequence). V lost 4 bases and J lost 4, with 17 bases in between. This CDR3 has 16 residues. The CDR3 DNA reads TGTGCCAGCAGCTGGCTAGGTAGCACGGAGGGAAACACCATATATTTT. Its translation: CASSWLGSTEGNTIYF.

The chain combines TRBV12-5 with TRBJ2-7; TRBD1 or TRBD2 may be the D gene (5 bases each). V lost 5 bases and J 5 bases, leaving 13 bases between the germline ends. The germline CDR1 and CDR2 sequences are LGHNT and FRNRAP. CDR3 length: 13 amino acids. CDR3 in DNA: TGTGCTAGTGGTGCGCCGGGACCCGACGAGCAGTACTTC. As protein: CASGAPGPDEQYF.

The chain links TRBV7-6 to TRBJ2-1; D may be TRBD1 or TRBD2 (5 bases each). V gave up 1 base and J gave up 5 bases, with 18 bases separating them. Germline V gene lookup returns CDR1 SGHVS and CDR2 FNYEAQ. The length of the CDR3 is 17 residues. The CDR3 DNA follows: TGTGCCAGCAGCTTAGTACTCGGGGCCGATACGAACAATGAGCAGTTCTTC. Translated, it gives CASSLVLGADTNNEQFF.

The V gene is TRBV7-3, the J gene TRBJ2-2; a possible D gene is TRBD2 (5 bases). This CDR3 comprises 16 residues. V lost 2 bases and J 0 bases, leaving 10 bases between the germline ends. Germline-derived CDR1 and CDR2 are SGHTA and FQGTGA. CDR3 loop: CASSLGGLANTGELFF. DNA for the CDR3: TGTGCCAGCAGCTTAGGCGGGCTCGCGAACACCGGGGAGCTGTTTTTT.

The V gene is TRBV28, the J gene TRBJ2-3, with unresolved D. Germline CDR1 and CDR2: MDHEN and SYDVKM. This CDR3 contains 14 residues. V gave up 1 base and J gave up 3 bases, with 8 bases separating them. CDR3 nucleotides: TGTGCCAGCAGTTTATACCCCCCTACAGATACGCAGTATTTT. Its translation: CASSLYPPTDTQYF. Using reference TRBV28 and TRBJ2-3 for the parts outside the CDR3, the full variable domain is DVKVTQSSRYLVKRTGEKVFLECVQDMDHENMFWYRQDPGLGLRLIYFSYDVKMKEKGDIPEGYSVSREKKERFSLILESASTNQTSMYLCASSLYPPTDTQYFGPGTRLTVL.

This chain links TRBV19 with TRBJ2-1, with 8 bases lining up with TRBD2. The J segment lost 6 bases and the V segment lost 6 bases, leaving 7 bases of the junction unmatched. Germline V gene lookup returns CDR1 LNHDA and CDR2 SQIVND (reference sequence). The CDR3 contains 14 residues. The CDR3 sequence is CASRKRETVNEQFF. Written as DNA, the CDR3 is TGTGCCAGTAGGAAGCGGGAGACGGTCAATGAGCAGTTCTTC.

This chain links TRBV5-1 with TRBJ1-1, with D possibly TRBD1 on 6 matching bases. The V gene's germline CDR1 is SGHRS and CDR2 YFSETQ. V was trimmed by 6 bases and J by 0 bases, leaving 12 bases between them. CDR3 size: 14 residues. CDR3 in amino acids: CASKVGQMNTEAFF. CDR3 coding DNA: TGCGCCAGCAAGGTCGGACAGATGAACACTGAAGCTTTCTTT.

The chain is built from TRBV6-1 and TRBJ1-4; no firm D call. CDR3 length equals 14 residues. The germline gives CDR1 MNHNS, CDR2 SASEGT. Deletions cut 7 bases from V and 4 bases from J, with 13 bases between. Written as DNA, the CDR3 is TGTGCCAGCATTGTCGATCATTATAATGAAAAACTGTTTTTT. Translated: CASIVDHYNEKLFF.

This chain uses TRBV28 with TRBJ2-3; 7 bases align to TRBD2. The CDR3 has 15 amino acids. Germline loops: CDR1 MDHEN, CDR2 SYDVKM. V was clipped by 3 bases and J by 3 bases; unmatched bases: 6. CDR3 DNA sequence: TGTGCCAGCAGTTTCGGCGGCGGGAGAACAGATACGCAGTATTTT. Translated, it gives CASSFGGGRTDTQYF.

J is TRBJ1-1 and V is TRBV6-1; tentative D call: TRBD1 (5 bases). V gave up 6 bases and J gave up 11 bases, with 13 bases separating them. Germline-derived CDR1 and CDR2 are MNHNS and SASEGT. This CDR3 region has 11 residues. The DNA for the CDR3 is TGTGCCAGCAGGGGCGGGGGGACTGCTTTCTTT. Translation gives CASRGGGTAFF.

This clone has only a few counts. The chain links TRBV5-1 to TRBJ2-7; D is possibly TRBD2 (7 bases). CDR3 length: 15 residues. Germline-derived CDR1 and CDR2 are SGHRS and YFSETQ. V was trimmed by 5 bases and J by 2 bases, leaving 17 bases between them. CDR3 amino acids: CASSLSGGNTYEQYF. CDR3 DNA: TGCGCCAGCAGTCTTTCGGGGGGCAATACCTACGAGCAGTACTTC.

V and J are TRBV9 and TRBJ1-1; 11 bases line up with TRBD1. The germline gives CDR1 SGDLS, CDR2 YYNGEE. The CDR3 extends over 14 amino acids. V dropped 5 bases and J dropped 4; count of bases not matched to a gene: 4. The CDR3 protein is CASRRGQGGTEAFF. The CDR3 region has the DNA TGTGCCAGCAGGAGGGGACAGGGGGGCACTGAAGCTTTCTTT.

In regard to this clone: Other DNA sequences in this specimen translate into the identical CDR3. The chain is built from TRBV9 and TRBJ2-5, with TRBD2 matching over 7 bases. The trim removed 0 bases at V and 3 bases at J, leaving 2 bases unmatched. Germline CDR1 and CDR2: SGDLS and YYNGEE. This CDR3 region has 14 residues. CDR3 amino acids: CASSVGGGEETQYF. Here the CDR3 DNA reads TGTGCCAGCAGCGTAGGGGGAGGGGAAGAGACCCAGTACTTC.

This clone was seen only a few times. The chain has TRBV5-1 and TRBJ2-7; D gene uncertain. With 6 bases removed from V and 0 bases from J, the gap between germline ends came to 13 bases. Germline values: CDR1 SGHRS, CDR2 YFSETQ. This CDR3 spans 14 amino acids. In nucleotides, the CDR3 is TGCGCCAGCAAAGAAAGGGTCAGCTCCTACGAGCAGTACTTC. Protein sequence: CASKERVSSYEQYF.

The chain employs TRBV29-1 and TRBJ2-1; D unresolved. Germline values: CDR1 SQVTM, CDR2 ANQGSEA. V shed 1 base and J shed 3 bases, with 7 bases lying between them. This CDR3 comprises 13 residues. The CDR3, as DNA: TGCAGCGTTGAAGTGCTAGTCTACAATGAGCAGTTCTTC. Translating it yields CSVEVLVYNEQFF.

The chain carries TRBV7-2 and TRBJ1-2; no clear D. V was trimmed by 1 base and J by 4 bases, leaving 7 bases between them. This CDR3 has 13 residues. The germline gives CDR1 SGHTA, CDR2 FQGNSA. The CDR3 protein is CASSLEVLYGYTF. DNA for the CDR3: TGTGCCAGCAGCTTAGAAGTTCTCTATGGCTACACCTTC.

The chain links TRBV4-1 to TRBJ2-4; D may be TRBD2 (6 bases). Germline CDR1 reads MGHRA; CDR2 reads YSYEKL. The germline V and J ends were trimmed by 4 bases and 9 bases, with 19 bases remaining between them. CDR3 size: 15 residues. CDR3 nucleotide sequence: TGCGCCAGCAGCCCGCGGGACTTTCTGGGCCCCATTCAGTACTTC. The encoded protein is CASSPRDFLGPIQYF.

V usage is TRBV18 and J usage is TRBJ1-2; no clear D. CDR1 is KGHSH and CDR2 is LQKENI in the germline V gene. V dropped 2 bases and J dropped 3 bases, with 13 bases sitting between them. CDR3 length equals 15 residues. CDR3 coding DNA: TGTGCCAGCTCACCATTTGGGCGGGGAGACTATGGCTACACCTTC. Translation gives CASSPFGRGDYGYTF.